A single T cell receptor beta chain is shown here with its context. The data stem from a study of cytomegalovirus exposure and HLA in healthy donors. The CDR3 has 13 residues. Per germline, CDR1 MNHEY and CDR2 SVGAGI. Between the trimmed V and J ends, which lost 6 bases and 6 bases, there was a span of 14 bases. It was with 60 Vbeta and 13 Jbeta primers that the PCR ran. Sequencing used immunoSEQ multiplex PCR; TCRdb keeps in-frame clones, though not all of them. The sample records under 200,000 clones, about 90% being singletons. The source of this sequence is a boy younger than 10 in good health and CMV-seronegative. The chain joins TRBV6-5 to TRBJ1-2; D is possibly TRBD1 (5 bases). Material: PBMCs. The CDR3 DNA is TGTGCCAGCAGCGTAGATCGGGGGGATGGCTACACCTTC. Amino acid sequence: CASSVDRGDGYTF.